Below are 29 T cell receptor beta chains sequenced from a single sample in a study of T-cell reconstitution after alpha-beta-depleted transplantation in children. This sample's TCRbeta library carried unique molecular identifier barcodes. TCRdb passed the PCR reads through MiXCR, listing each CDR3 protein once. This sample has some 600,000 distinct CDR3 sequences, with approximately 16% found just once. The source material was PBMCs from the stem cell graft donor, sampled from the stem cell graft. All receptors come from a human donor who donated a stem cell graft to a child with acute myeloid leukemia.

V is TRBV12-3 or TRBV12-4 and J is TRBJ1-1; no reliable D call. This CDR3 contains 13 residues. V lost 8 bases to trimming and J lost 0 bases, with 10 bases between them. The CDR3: CASVPRVNTEAFF. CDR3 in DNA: TGTGCCAGCGTGCCCCGGGTGAACACTGAAGCTTTCTTT.

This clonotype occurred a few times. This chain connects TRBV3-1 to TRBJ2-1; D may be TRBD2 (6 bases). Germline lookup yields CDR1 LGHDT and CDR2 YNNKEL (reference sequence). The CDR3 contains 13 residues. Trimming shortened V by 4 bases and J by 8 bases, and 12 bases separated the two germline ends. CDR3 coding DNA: TGTGCCAGCAGCCCCCGACCTAGCGATGAGCAGTTCTTC. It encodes CASSPRPSDEQFF.

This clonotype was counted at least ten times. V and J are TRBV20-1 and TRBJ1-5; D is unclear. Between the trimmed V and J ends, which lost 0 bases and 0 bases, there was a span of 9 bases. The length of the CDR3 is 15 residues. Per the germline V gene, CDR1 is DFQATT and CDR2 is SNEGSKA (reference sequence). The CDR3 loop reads CSARDRGNSNQPQHF. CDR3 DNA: TGCAGTGCTAGAGATCGAGGTAATAGCAATCAGCCCCAGCATTTT.

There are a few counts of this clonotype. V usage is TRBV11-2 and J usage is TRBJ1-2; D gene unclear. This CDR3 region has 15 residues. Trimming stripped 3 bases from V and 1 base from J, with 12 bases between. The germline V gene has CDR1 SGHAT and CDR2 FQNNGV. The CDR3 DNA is TGTGCCAGCAGCTTGATAGACGGTGATAACTATGGCTACACCTTC. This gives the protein CASSLIDGDNYGYTF.

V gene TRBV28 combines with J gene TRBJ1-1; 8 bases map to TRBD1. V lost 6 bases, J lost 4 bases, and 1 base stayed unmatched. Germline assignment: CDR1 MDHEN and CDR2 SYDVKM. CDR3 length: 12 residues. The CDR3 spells CASRQGATEAFF. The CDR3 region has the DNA TGTGCCAGCAGGCAGGGGGCCACTGAAGCTTTCTTT.

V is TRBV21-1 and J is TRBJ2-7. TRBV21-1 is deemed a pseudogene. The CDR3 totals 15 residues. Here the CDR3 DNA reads TGTGCCAGCAGCGACCTAGACGAAACGGACTACGAGCAGTACGTC. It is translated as CASSDLDETDYEQYV.

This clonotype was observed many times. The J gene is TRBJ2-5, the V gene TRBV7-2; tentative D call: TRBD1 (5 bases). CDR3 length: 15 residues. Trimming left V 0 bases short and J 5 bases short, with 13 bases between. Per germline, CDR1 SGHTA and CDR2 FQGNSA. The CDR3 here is CASSLAQGSAETQYF. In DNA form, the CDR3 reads TGTGCCAGCAGCTTAGCGCAGGGATCCGCGGAGACCCAGTACTTC. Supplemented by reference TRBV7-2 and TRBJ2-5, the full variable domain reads GAGVSQSPSNKVTEKGKDVELRCDPISGHTALYWYRQSLGQGLEFLIYFQGNSAPDKSGLPSDRFSAERTGGSVSTLTIQRTQQEDSAVYLCASSLAQGSAETQYFGPGTRLLVL.

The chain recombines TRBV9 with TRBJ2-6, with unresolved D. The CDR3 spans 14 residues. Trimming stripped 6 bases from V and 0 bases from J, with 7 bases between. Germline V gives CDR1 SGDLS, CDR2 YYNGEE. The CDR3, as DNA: TGTGCCAGCACCCTGGGCTCTGGGGCCAACGTCCTGACTTTC. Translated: CASTLGSGANVLTF.

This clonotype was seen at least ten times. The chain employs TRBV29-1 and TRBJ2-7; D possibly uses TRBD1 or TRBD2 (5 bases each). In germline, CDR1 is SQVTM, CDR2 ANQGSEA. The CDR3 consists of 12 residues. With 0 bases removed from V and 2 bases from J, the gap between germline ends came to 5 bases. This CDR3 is CSVEEGPYEQYF. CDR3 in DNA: TGCAGCGTTGAAGAGGGACCCTACGAGCAGTACTTC.

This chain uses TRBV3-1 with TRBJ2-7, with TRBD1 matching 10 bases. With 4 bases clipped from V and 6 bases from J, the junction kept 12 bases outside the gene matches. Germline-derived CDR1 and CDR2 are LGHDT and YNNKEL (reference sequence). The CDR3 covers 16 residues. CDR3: CASSPTGGLILSEQYF. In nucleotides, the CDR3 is TGTGCCAGCAGCCCGACAGGGGGCTTGATTCTATCCGAGCAGTACTTC.

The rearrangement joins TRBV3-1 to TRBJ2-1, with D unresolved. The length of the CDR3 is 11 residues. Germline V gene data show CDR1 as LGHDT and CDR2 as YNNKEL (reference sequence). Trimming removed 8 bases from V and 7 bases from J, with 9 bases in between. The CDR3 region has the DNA TGTGCCAGCTCGATAGGGAATGAGCAGTTCTTC. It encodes CASSIGNEQFF.

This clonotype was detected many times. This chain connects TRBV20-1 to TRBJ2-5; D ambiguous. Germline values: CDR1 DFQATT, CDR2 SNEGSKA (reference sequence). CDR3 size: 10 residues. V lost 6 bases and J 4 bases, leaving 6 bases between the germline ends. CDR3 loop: CSAHRETQYF. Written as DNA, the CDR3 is TGCAGTGCCCATAGAGAGACCCAGTACTTC.

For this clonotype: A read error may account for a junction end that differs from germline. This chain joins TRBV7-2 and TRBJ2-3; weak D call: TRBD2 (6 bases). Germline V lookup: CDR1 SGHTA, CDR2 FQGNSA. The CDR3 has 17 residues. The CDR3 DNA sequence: TGTGCCAGCAGCTTACGACGGCGGGACCTTCCCACAGATAAGCAGTATTTT. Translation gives CASSLRRRDLPTDKQYF.

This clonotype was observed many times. The CDR3 DNA is TGCAGTGCACCGGAGAGGGAGACCCAGTACTTC. Amino acids: CSAPERETQYF. The chain links TRBV20-1 to TRBJ2-5; D remains ambiguous. Germline-derived CDR1 and CDR2 are DFQATT and SNEGSKA (reference sequence). The CDR3 runs 11 residues. V was pared by 6 bases and J by 5 bases, with 10 bases between.

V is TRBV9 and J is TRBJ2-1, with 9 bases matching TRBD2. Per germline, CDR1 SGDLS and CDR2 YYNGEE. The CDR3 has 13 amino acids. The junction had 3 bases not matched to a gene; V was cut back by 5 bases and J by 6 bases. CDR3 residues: CASRGLARNEQFF. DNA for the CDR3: TGTGCCAGCAGGGGACTAGCCCGCAATGAGCAGTTCTTC.

The CDR3 bases are TGCAGCGTTAGGGGGCTAGCGGTGAGCACAGATACGCAGTATTTT. Protein product: CSVRGLAVSTDTQYF. This chain joins TRBV29-1 and TRBJ2-3, with D perhaps assigned TRBD1 or TRBD2 (7 bases each). V lost 5 bases to trimming and J lost 0 bases, with 15 bases between them. Germline CDR1 is SQVTM and CDR2 is ANQGSEA. The CDR3 runs to 15 residues.

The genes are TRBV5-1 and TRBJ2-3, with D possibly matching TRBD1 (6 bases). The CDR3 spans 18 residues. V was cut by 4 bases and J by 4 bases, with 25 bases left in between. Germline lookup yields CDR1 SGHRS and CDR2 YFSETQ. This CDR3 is CASSPKVVLGRGADTQYF. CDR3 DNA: TGCGCCAGCAGCCCAAAGGTCGTTCTGGGCAGGGGAGCAGATACGCAGTATTTT.

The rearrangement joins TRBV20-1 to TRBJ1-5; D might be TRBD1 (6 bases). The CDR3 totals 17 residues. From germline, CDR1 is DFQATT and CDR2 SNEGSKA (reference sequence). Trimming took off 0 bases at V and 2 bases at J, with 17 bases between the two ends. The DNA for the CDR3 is TGCAGTGCTAGAGATAGAGGGGGGCGGGGGGGCAATCAGCCCCAGCATTTT. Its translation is CSARDRGGRGGNQPQHF.

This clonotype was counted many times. The CDR3 reads CSASRLVQLNEKLFF. As DNA, the CDR3 is TGCAGTGCTTCCCGCCTAGTTCAACTTAATGAAAAACTGTTTTTT. This rearrangement joins TRBV20-1 to TRBJ1-4; unclear D gene. Looked up from germline, CDR1 is DFQATT and CDR2 is SNEGSKA (reference sequence). The ends were cut back, 5 bases at V and 4 bases at J, with 17 bases in the middle. This CDR3 has 15 residues.

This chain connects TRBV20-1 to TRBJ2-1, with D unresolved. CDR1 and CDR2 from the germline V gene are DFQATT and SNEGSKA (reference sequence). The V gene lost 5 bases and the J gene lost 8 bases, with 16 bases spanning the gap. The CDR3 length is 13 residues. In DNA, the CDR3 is TGCAGTGCTGCCGACGGGCCGGCCGATGAGCAGTTCTTC. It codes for CSAADGPADEQFF.

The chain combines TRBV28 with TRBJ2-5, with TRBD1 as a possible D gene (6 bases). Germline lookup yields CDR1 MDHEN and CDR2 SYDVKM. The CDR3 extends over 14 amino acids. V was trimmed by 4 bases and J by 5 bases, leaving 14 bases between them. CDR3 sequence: CASSSPQGLETQYF. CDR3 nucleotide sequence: TGTGCCAGCAGTTCCCCACAGGGTTTGGAGACCCAGTACTTC.

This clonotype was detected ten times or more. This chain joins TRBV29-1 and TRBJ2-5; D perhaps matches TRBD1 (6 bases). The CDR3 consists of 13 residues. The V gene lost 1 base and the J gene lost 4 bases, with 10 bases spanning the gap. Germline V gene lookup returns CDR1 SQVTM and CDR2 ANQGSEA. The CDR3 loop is CSVEVGARETQYF. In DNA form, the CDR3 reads TGCAGCGTTGAAGTGGGGGCGAGAGAGACCCAGTACTTC.

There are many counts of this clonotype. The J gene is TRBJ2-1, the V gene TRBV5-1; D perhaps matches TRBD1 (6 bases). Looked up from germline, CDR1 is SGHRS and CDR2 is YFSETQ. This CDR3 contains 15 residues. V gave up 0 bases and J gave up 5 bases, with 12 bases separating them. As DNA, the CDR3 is TGCGCCAGCAGCTTGGGTTGGGGGCTGAACAATGAGCAGTTCTTC. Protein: CASSLGWGLNNEQFF.

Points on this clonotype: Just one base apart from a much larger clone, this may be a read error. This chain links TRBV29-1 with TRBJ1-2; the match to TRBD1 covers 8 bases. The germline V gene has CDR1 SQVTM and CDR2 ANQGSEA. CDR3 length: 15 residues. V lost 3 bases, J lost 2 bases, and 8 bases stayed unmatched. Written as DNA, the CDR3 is TGCAGCGTTGACCAGCGACAGGGGCGCAACTATGGCTACACCTTC. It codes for CSVDQRQGRNYGYTF. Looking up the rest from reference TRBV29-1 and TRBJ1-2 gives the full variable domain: SAVISQKPSRDICQRGTSLTIQCQVDSQVTMMFWYRQQPGQSLTLIATANQGSEATYESGFVIDKFPISRPNLTFSTLTVSNMSPEDSSIYLCSVDQRQGRNYGYTFGSGTRLTVV.

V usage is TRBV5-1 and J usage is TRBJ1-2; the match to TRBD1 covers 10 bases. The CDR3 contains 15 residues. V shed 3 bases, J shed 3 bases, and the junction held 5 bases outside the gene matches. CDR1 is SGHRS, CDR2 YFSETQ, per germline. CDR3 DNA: TGCGCCAGCAGCTCGGACAGGGGGGTGTACTATGGCTACACCTTC. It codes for CASSSDRGVYYGYTF. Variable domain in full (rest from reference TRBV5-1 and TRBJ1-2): KAGVTQTPRYLIKTRGQQVTLSCSPISGHRSVSWYQQTPGQGLQFLFEYFSETQRNKGNFPGRFSGRQFSNSRSEMNVSTLELGDSALYLCASSSDRGVYYGYTFGSGTRLTVV.

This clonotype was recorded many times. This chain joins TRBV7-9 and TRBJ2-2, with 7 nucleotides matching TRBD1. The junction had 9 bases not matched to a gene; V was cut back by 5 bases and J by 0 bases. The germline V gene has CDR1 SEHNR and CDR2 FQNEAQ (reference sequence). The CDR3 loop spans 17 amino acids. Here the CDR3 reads CASSRRMTGTNTGELFF. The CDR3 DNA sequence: TGTGCCAGCAGCCGCCGGATGACAGGGACGAACACCGGGGAGCTGTTTTTT.

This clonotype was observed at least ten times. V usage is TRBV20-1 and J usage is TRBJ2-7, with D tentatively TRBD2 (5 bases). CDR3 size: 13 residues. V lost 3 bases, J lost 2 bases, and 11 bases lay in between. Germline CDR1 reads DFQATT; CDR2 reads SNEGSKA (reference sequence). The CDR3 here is CSASGGPTYEQYV. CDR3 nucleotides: TGCAGTGCTAGCGGAGGACCCACCTACGAGCAGTACGTC.

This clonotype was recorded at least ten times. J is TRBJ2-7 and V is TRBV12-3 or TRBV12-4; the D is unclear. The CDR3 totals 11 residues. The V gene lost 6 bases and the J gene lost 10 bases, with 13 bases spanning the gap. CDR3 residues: CASSHDTNQYF. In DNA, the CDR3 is TGTGCCAGCAGCCACGACACCAACCAGTACTTC.

In DNA, the CDR3 is TGTGCCAGCACTGCGGGACGCTTTAATGAAAAACTGTTTTTT. This codes for CASTAGRFNEKLFF. The chain carries TRBV12-3 or TRBV12-4 and TRBJ1-4; TRBD1 is a possible D gene (5 bases). This CDR3 spans 14 amino acids. Trimming shortened V by 7 bases and J by 4 bases, and 13 bases separated the two germline ends.